This paragraph reports one TCR beta chain. V was pared by 5 bases and J by 7 bases, with 3 bases of the junction left unmatched. The germline CDR1 and CDR2 sequences are SGHRS and YFSETQ. The CDR3 loop spans 14 amino acids. This sample is part of a study of OX40 agonist ivuxolimab in advanced cancers. Clones were read by immunoSEQ multiplex PCR, and TCRdb kept only the in-frame ones, dropping some. The data show roughly 100,000 clones, with roughly 84% seen just once and 0.3% to 0.35% held by the top ten. This TCR was recovered from an adult with an advanced solid tumor such as melanoma, head and neck, liver or kidney cancer. V usage is TRBV5-1 and J usage is TRBJ1-6, with 10 bases matching TRBD1. The material was CD4+ or CD8+ T cells sorted from blood, obtained in a trial of the OX40 agonist ivuxolimab. CDR3 bases: TGCGCCAGCAGGCGGGACAGGGGAAATTCACCCCTCCACTTT. Protein: CASRRDRGNSPLHF.